Listed here are 20 T cell receptor beta chains from one sample, sequenced in a study of siplizumab effects on memory and regulatory T cells. The data were produced by immunoSEQ multiplex PCR, yet TCRdb's version contains in-frame clones alone and is incomplete. This repertoire shows about 82,000 clones, roughly 86% found once; its top ten account for over 1.5%. The sequenced material came from Tregs sorted from blood. These receptors were obtained from a human donor in good health.

The chain carries TRBV6-5 and TRBJ2-7; the D gene is possibly TRBD1 (5 bases). Per germline, CDR1 MNHEY and CDR2 SVGAGI. The CDR3 has 13 residues. V dropped 0 bases and J dropped 2 bases, with 5 bases sitting between them. The CDR3 sequence is CASSYSGAYEQYF. DNA for the CDR3: TGTGCCAGCAGTTACTCAGGGGCCTACGAGCAGTACTTC.

This sequence joins TRBV15 and TRBJ2-5; D ambiguous. Germline V gene sequence: CDR1 LNHNV, CDR2 YYDKDF (reference sequence). CDR3 length: 13 amino acids. V was pared by 0 bases and J by 4 bases, with 6 bases between. Written as DNA, the CDR3 is TGTGCCACCAGCAGAGATTTACGAGAGACCCAGTACTTC. Translation: CATSRDLRETQYF. Combining the CDR3 with reference TRBV15 and TRBJ2-5 gives the whole variable domain DAMVIQNPRYQVTQFGKPVTLSCSQTLNHNVMYWYQQKSSQAPKLLFHYYDKDFNNEADTPDNFQSRRPNTSFCFLDIRSPGLGDTAMYLCATSRDLRETQYFGPGTRLLVL.

The CDR3 DNA is TGTGCCAGTTCAGGGTATCCATACAATGAGCAGTTCTTC. Translated, it gives CASSGYPYNEQFF. V is TRBV5-4 and J is TRBJ2-1, with D maybe TRBD1 (5 bases). The V end lost 8 bases, the J end lost 4 bases, and 13 bases lay between the germline ends. CDR1 and CDR2 (germline): SGHNT, YYREEE (reference sequence). This CDR3 region has 13 residues.

This sequence joins TRBV5-1 and TRBJ2-2, with 9 bases identical to TRBD1. The V gene end was trimmed by 4 bases and the J gene end by 0 bases; junction bases not matched to a gene: 7. The CDR3 loop spans 17 amino acids. Germline values: CDR1 SGHRS, CDR2 YFSETQ. CDR3 bases: TGCGCCAGCAGCGGCGGGACAGGGAATACGAACACCGGGGAGCTGTTTTTT. It specifies CASSGGTGNTNTGELFF. The variable domain in full, completed from reference TRBV5-1 and TRBJ2-2, reads KAGVTQTPRYLIKTRGQQVTLSCSPISGHRSVSWYQQTPGQGLQFLFEYFSETQRNKGNFPGRFSGRQFSNSRSEMNVSTLELGDSALYLCASSGGTGNTNTGELFFGEGSRLTVL.

The table lists this clone with a few counts. The identical CDR3 is also encoded by other nucleotide sequences in the sample. The rearrangement joins TRBV7-3 to TRBJ2-5, with D tentatively TRBD2 (5 bases). With 5 bases removed from V and 2 bases from J, the gap between germline ends came to 9 bases. CDR1 and CDR2 from the germline V gene are SGHTA and FQGTGA. CDR3 length: 13 amino acids. The CDR3 coding sequence is TGTGCCAGCAGCCGGACTGGACAAGAGACCCAGTACTTC. It yields the protein CASSRTGQETQYF.

The chain employs TRBV5-1 and TRBJ2-7, with 8 nucleotides matching TRBD1. The CDR3 spans 14 residues. Germline loops: CDR1 SGHRS, CDR2 YFSETQ. The ends lost 4 bases at V and 2 bases at J; junction bases unmatched: 5. This CDR3 is CASSGGQVAYEQYF. In DNA, the CDR3 is TGCGCCAGCAGCGGGGGACAGGTCGCCTACGAGCAGTACTTC.

This chain links TRBV5-6 with TRBJ1-2; D ambiguous. Germline V gives CDR1 SGHDT, CDR2 YYEEEE. CDR3 size: 14 residues. With 6 bases removed from V and 4 bases from J, the gap between germline ends came to 16 bases. In nucleotides, the CDR3 is TGTGCCAGCAACCAACTTAGCGACCTCTATGGCTACACCTTC. It is translated as CASNQLSDLYGYTF.

This clone was seen only once. A junction boundary mismatches the germline segment, possibly from a read error. Other nucleotide sequences from this sample produce the same CDR3. The V and J genes are TRBV6-6 and TRBJ1-1; D gene unclear. Germline V gene lookup returns CDR1 MNHNY and CDR2 SVGAGI (reference sequence). This CDR3 has 13 amino acids. DNA for the CDR3: TGTGCCAGCATGAGGCCTCCGCTGGTGTCAGCTTTTTTT. This gives the protein CASMRPPLVSAFF.

The rearrangement links TRBV5-1 to TRBJ1-1; 9 positions match TRBD1. Germline V lookup: CDR1 SGHRS, CDR2 YFSETQ. V lost 4 bases to trimming and J lost 0 bases; unmatched junction nucleotides: 1. The CDR3 sequence is 14 residues long. The CDR3 DNA reads TGCGCCAGCAGCGGGACAGGGTTGAACACTGAAGCTTTCTTT. This translates into CASSGTGLNTEAFF.

The chain uses TRBV4-3 and TRBJ2-7; TRBD2 matches 8 bases. Germline trimming cut 4 bases from V and 4 bases from J; bases unmatched to any gene: 9. Germline V gene data show CDR1 as LGHNA and CDR2 as YSLEER. The CDR3 extends over 15 amino acids. In DNA, the CDR3 is TGCGCCAGCAGCCTATCCCCCCGGGGGGGTTACGAGCAGTACTTC. Its translation is CASSLSPRGGYEQYF.

The chain combines TRBV2 with TRBJ2-2; tentatively, D is TRBD2 (5 bases). V was clipped by 7 bases and J by 8 bases, with 17 bases between them. Looked up from germline, CDR1 is SNHLY and CDR2 is FYNNEI. This CDR3 has 14 residues. Here the CDR3 DNA reads TGTGCCAGCATGGGAGTAGCGACCGTTGGGGAGCTGTTTTTT. Protein product: CASMGVATVGELFF.

As DNA, the CDR3 is TGCGCCAGCAGCTCGTCGCCGGGACTACCGAACAATGAGCAGTTCTTC. Translated: CASSSSPGLPNNEQFF. The chain employs TRBV5-1 and TRBJ2-1; 7 bases are a match to TRBD2. V trimming: 3 bases; J trimming: 5 bases; junction bases outside the gene matches: 11. Germline CDR1 reads SGHRS; CDR2 reads YFSETQ. The CDR3 is 16 amino acids.

The chain links TRBV5-1 to TRBJ2-5, with TRBD2 matching 12 bases. The CDR3 has 16 amino acids. Germline V gene data show CDR1 as SGHRS and CDR2 as YFSETQ. The V and J ends lost 0 bases and 5 bases, in that order; junction bases with no gene match: 5. In DNA form, the CDR3 reads TGCGCCAGCAGCTTGGCCGTGACTAGCGGGGGCGAGACCCAGTACTTC. This codes for CASSLAVTSGGETQYF.

This clone turned up a few times. For the CDR3, the DNA is TGTGCCAGCAGCTTAGCGGTCTCTGTCCCCACAGATACGCAGTATTTT. It codes for CASSLAVSVPTDTQYF. The chain is built from TRBV7-2 and TRBJ2-3; D is ambiguous. This CDR3 region has 16 residues. Trimming stripped 0 bases from V and 2 bases from J, with 12 bases between. The germline gives CDR1 SGHTA, CDR2 FQGNSA. Looking up the rest from reference TRBV7-2 and TRBJ2-3 gives the full variable domain: GAGVSQSPSNKVTEKGKDVELRCDPISGHTALYWYRQSLGQGLEFLIYFQGNSAPDKSGLPSDRFSAERTGGSVSTLTIQRTQQEDSAVYLCASSLAVSVPTDTQYFGPGTRLTVL.

CDR3 loop: CASSLNFRAFF. CDR3 DNA sequence: TGTGCCAGCAGCTTGAATTTTCGAGCTTTCTTT. V gene TRBV7-2 combines with J gene TRBJ1-1; D gene unclear. The CDR3 runs to 11 residues. Per germline, CDR1 SGHTA and CDR2 FQGNSA. V lost 3 bases and J lost 10, with 9 bases in between.

V and J are TRBV11-3 and TRBJ2-3; 9 bases agree with TRBD1. This CDR3 comprises 14 residues. Germline V gene lookup returns CDR1 SGHNT and CDR2 YENEEA. Unmatched junction bases numbered 3, after V lost 5 bases and J lost 3 bases. DNA for the CDR3: TGTGCCAGCAGCCAACAGGGGGCAACAGATACGCAGTATTTT. It translates to CASSQQGATDTQYF.

The gene calls are TRBV13 and TRBJ2-7; D may be TRBD1 (5 bases). The CDR3 totals 13 residues. V was cut by 5 bases and J by 3 bases, with 11 bases left in between. Germline-derived CDR1 and CDR2 are PRHDT and FYEKMQ (reference sequence). In DNA form, the CDR3 reads TGTGCCAGCAGCGCAGACAGAGTCTACGAGCAGTACTTC. Its protein product is CASSADRVYEQYF.

V and J are TRBV4-2 and TRBJ1-5; perhaps TRBD1 as D (6 bases). Germline assignment: CDR1 LGHNA and CDR2 YNFKEQ. V gave up 0 bases and J gave up 3 bases, with 9 bases separating them. This CDR3 is 15 amino acids long. CDR3 protein: CASSQDPGANQPQHF. The CDR3 region has the DNA TGTGCCAGCAGCCAAGATCCAGGGGCCAATCAGCCCCAGCATTTT.

The chain has TRBV5-1 and TRBJ2-5; D remains unclear. The length of the CDR3 is 17 residues. CDR1 SGHRS and CDR2 YFSETQ come from the germline V gene. Trimming left V 0 bases short and J 3 bases short, with 18 bases between. For the CDR3, the DNA is TGCGCCAGCAGCTTGGGTCGTATAACAGCTGGCAAAGAGACCCAGTACTTC. Protein product: CASSLGRITAGKETQYF.

The CDR3: CASSVVDRGLAEAFF. In nucleotides, the CDR3 is TGTGCCAGCAGCGTAGTAGACAGGGGGCTGGCTGAAGCTTTCTTT. This rearrangement joins TRBV9 to TRBJ1-1, with TRBD1 matching over 10 bases. The CDR3 is 15 amino acids. V lost 0 bases, J lost 6 bases, and 5 bases stayed unmatched. The V gene's germline CDR1 is SGDLS and CDR2 YYNGEE.